The 24 T cell receptor beta chains in this list originate from one sample, sequenced in a study of T cell responses to AZD1222 COVID-19 vaccine. Some clones are missing from TCRdb's copy, which holds only in-frame ones; the method was immunoSEQ multiplex PCR. Here the sample spans 180,000 or so clones, roughly 94% being singletons. The source material was peripheral blood, sampled 28 days after the second AZD1222 dose. The receptors derive from an adult who received the AZD1222 COVID-19 vaccine.

The J gene is TRBJ1-3, the V gene TRBV30; no clear D gene. This CDR3 spans 12 amino acids. CDR1 is GTSNPN and CDR2 is SVGIG in the germline V gene (reference sequence). Trimming left V 2 bases short and J 0 bases short, with 2 bases between. The CDR3 loop is CAWSSSGNTIYF. CDR3 DNA sequence: TGTGCCTGGAGTAGCTCTGGAAACACCATATATTTT.

V usage is TRBV5-6 and J usage is TRBJ2-7, with D possibly matching TRBD2 (5 bases). CDR3 length equals 14 residues. Germline assignment: CDR1 SGHDT and CDR2 YYEEEE. V lost 0 bases and J 6 bases, leaving 13 bases between the germline ends. The CDR3 protein is CASSLGGPLGEQYF. The DNA for the CDR3 is TGTGCCAGCAGCTTGGGAGGGCCCCTCGGCGAGCAGTACTTC.

The chain employs TRBV29-1 and TRBJ2-1; the D is unclear. Trimming stripped 7 bases from V and 8 bases from J, with 15 bases between. This CDR3 has 12 amino acids. CDR1 and CDR2 (germline): SQVTM, ANQGSEA. The CDR3 DNA reads TGCAGCGGCACCCAGAGCTTGGATGAGCAGTTCTTC. Translating it yields CSGTQSLDEQFF.

The CDR3 loop reads CASSLLGDGTGELFF. CDR3 bases: TGCGCCAGCAGCTTGTTAGGGGATGGGACCGGGGAGCTGTTTTTT. The chain carries TRBV5-1 and TRBJ2-2; the D gene is possibly TRBD1 (5 bases). The CDR3 has 15 amino acids. Per germline, CDR1 SGHRS and CDR2 YFSETQ. V shed 1 base and J shed 5 bases, with 12 bases lying between them.

The chain recombines TRBV27 with TRBJ1-5; D is ambiguous. Per the germline V gene, CDR1 is MNHEY and CDR2 is SMNVEV (reference sequence). The V and J ends lost 9 bases and 11 bases respectively, with 23 bases between them. The CDR3 runs 14 residues. This CDR3 is CARCAGSPGVAQHF. The CDR3 coding sequence is TGTGCCAGATGCGCGGGAAGCCCGGGCGTAGCCCAGCATTTT.

The chain recombines TRBV6-6 with TRBJ2-1; 8 bases are shared with TRBD2. The germline V gene encodes CDR1 MNHNY and CDR2 SVGAGI (reference sequence). The CDR3 loop spans 12 amino acids. After removal of 8 bases from V and 6 bases from J, the junction contained 3 bases not matched to a gene. This CDR3 is CASRTSPNEQFF. The CDR3, as DNA: TGTGCCAGCCGGACTAGCCCCAATGAGCAGTTCTTC.

The J gene is TRBJ2-2, the V gene TRBV4-3; 8 bases line up with TRBD2. J lost 2 bases, V lost 1 base, and 3 bases had no gene match. The germline V gene encodes CDR1 LGHNA and CDR2 YSLEER. The CDR3 length is 16 residues. The CDR3 DNA reads TGCGCCAGCAGCCAAGCCCTAGCGGGTAACACCGGGGAGCTGTTTTTT. This codes for CASSQALAGNTGELFF.

V usage is TRBV4-1 and J usage is TRBJ2-7; no clear D. There are 13 residues in the CDR3. CDR1 and CDR2 from the germline V gene are MGHRA and YSYEKL. Trimming removed 4 bases from V and 2 bases from J, with 9 bases in between. The CDR3 here is CASSPIAAYEQYF. In DNA, the CDR3 is TGCGCCAGCAGCCCGATCGCAGCCTACGAGCAGTACTTC.

The chain links TRBV4-1 to TRBJ2-5; 12 bases fit TRBD2. V lost 3 bases, J lost 3 bases, and 8 bases stayed unmatched. The CDR3 spans 17 residues. Germline V lookup: CDR1 MGHRA, CDR2 YSYEKL. The CDR3 protein is CASSQQLAGGLKETQYF. Here the CDR3 DNA reads TGCGCCAGCAGCCAGCAACTAGCGGGGGGCCTAAAAGAGACCCAGTACTTC.

This clone was detected only once. The V call is TRBV7-8, the J call TRBJ1-1, with D unresolved. Germline V gives CDR1 SGHVS, CDR2 FQNEAQ. The CDR3 is 17 residues long. The V and J ends lost 0 bases and 4 bases respectively, with 18 bases between them. CDR3 protein: CASSLAGRGPDGTEAFF. CDR3 DNA sequence: TGTGCCAGCAGCTTAGCCGGGAGAGGGCCGGACGGCACTGAAGCTTTCTTT.

This clone has just a few counts. The chain combines TRBV2 with TRBJ2-7, with D unresolved. The V end was cut by 7 bases, the J end by 2 bases, with 15 bases between. The CDR3 spans 14 residues. From germline, CDR1 is SNHLY and CDR2 FYNNEI. The CDR3 reads CASTHSTNAYEQYF. The CDR3 region has the DNA TGTGCCAGCACCCACTCGACAAACGCCTACGAGCAGTACTTC. Full variable domain (missing parts from reference TRBV2 and TRBJ2-7): EPEVTQTPSHQVTQMGQEVILRCVPISNHLYFYWYRQILGQKVEFLVSFYNNEISEKSEIFDDQFSVERPDGSNFTLKIRSTKLEDSAMYFCASTHSTNAYEQYFGPGTRLTVT.

This clone has a single count. V is TRBV19 and J is TRBJ1-5, with 8 bases identical to TRBD1. The ends lost 7 bases at V and 4 bases at J; junction bases unmatched: 6. CDR3 length equals 14 residues. Looked up from germline, CDR1 is LNHDA and CDR2 is SQIVND (reference sequence). The CDR3 nucleotides read TGTGCCAGTACCCCGGGACAGGAGAATCAGCCCCAGCATTTT. Protein sequence: CASTPGQENQPQHF.

J is TRBJ2-2 and V is TRBV7-8; D could derive from TRBD1 or TRBD2 (5 bases each). There are 18 residues in the CDR3. The ends were cut back, 2 bases at V and 6 bases at J, with 22 bases in the middle. In germline, CDR1 is SGHVS, CDR2 FQNEAQ. The CDR3 DNA sequence: TGTGCCAGCAGCTTAAGGGAGACCGGGGCCCAGAGGTCCGGGGAGCTGTTTTTT. Amino acids: CASSLRETGAQRSGELFF.

The chain uses TRBV9 and TRBJ1-4, with TRBD1 matching 7 bases. The junction had 11 bases not matched to a gene; V was cut back by 4 bases and J by 8 bases. The germline CDR1 and CDR2 sequences are SGDLS and YYNGEE. This CDR3 is 15 amino acids long. CDR3 bases: TGTGCCAGCAGCACCCGAGCAGGGGGAGGCGAAAAACTGTTTTTT. Translated, it gives CASSTRAGGGEKLFF.

Note on this clone: Other DNA variants within this sample encode the same CDR3. The J gene is TRBJ2-5, the V gene TRBV20-1, with unresolved D. Germline loops: CDR1 DFQATT, CDR2 SNEGSKA (reference sequence). This CDR3 is 11 amino acids long. Trimming removed 6 bases at V and 5 bases at J, with 10 bases between. CDR3 bases: TGCAGTGCCCGTGCAAAGGAGACCCAGTACTTC. Encoded protein: CSARAKETQYF.

The CDR3, as DNA: TGTGCCAGCAGCTTCCCCAATCAGCCCCAGCATTTT. Encoded protein: CASSFPNQPQHF. The J gene is TRBJ1-5, the V gene TRBV7-3; D remains ambiguous. This CDR3 region has 12 residues. V gave up 3 bases and J gave up 3 bases, with 3 bases separating them. Germline-derived CDR1 and CDR2 are SGHTA and FQGTGA.

The V gene is TRBV3-1 (or the pseudogene TRBV3-2), the J gene TRBJ1-2; TRBD1 agrees at 10 bases. Per germline, CDR1 LGHDT and CDR2 YNNKEL (reference sequence). Trimming at V came to 3 bases and at J to 6 bases, leaving 4 bases not matched to a gene. The CDR3 totals 14 residues. CDR3: CASSHGTGENGYTF. The DNA for the CDR3 is TGTGCCAGCAGCCACGGGACAGGGGAGAATGGCTACACCTTC.

This clone was counted a single time. For the CDR3, the DNA is TGCGCCAGCAGCCAAGACGGGTATGGCAACTATGGCTACACCTTC. Protein sequence: CASSQDGYGNYGYTF. The chain joins TRBV4-1 to TRBJ1-2; D gene ambiguous. V dropped 0 bases and J dropped 2 bases, with 10 bases sitting between them. CDR1 and CDR2 (germline): MGHRA, YSYEKL. The CDR3 consists of 15 residues.

V gene TRBV9 combines with J gene TRBJ2-3, with 7 bases matching TRBD1. The CDR3 sequence is 15 residues long. The V gene end was trimmed by 0 bases and the J gene end by 2 bases; junction bases not matched to a gene: 3. Germline V lookup: CDR1 SGDLS, CDR2 YYNGEE. CDR3 loop: CASSVGQGFTDTQYF. The CDR3 DNA reads TGTGCCAGCAGCGTAGGACAGGGATTCACAGATACGCAGTATTTT.

The chain joins TRBV7-8 to TRBJ1-1, with D maybe TRBD1 (5 bases). V lost 1 base to trimming and J lost 6 bases, with 12 bases between them. Germline V gene lookup returns CDR1 SGHVS and CDR2 FQNEAQ. This CDR3 comprises 14 residues. The DNA of the CDR3 is TGTGCCAGCAGCTTAGGTGGGGCTTTGGCTGAAGCTTTCTTT. Its protein product is CASSLGGALAEAFF.

This sequence joins TRBV30 and TRBJ1-1, with a tentative D call TRBD1 (6 bases). This CDR3 has 15 amino acids. Germline V gene lookup returns CDR1 GTSNPN and CDR2 SVGIG (reference sequence). Deletions cut 0 bases from V and 0 bases from J, with 11 bases between. The CDR3 sequence: CAWSVRGKVNTEAFF. CDR3 DNA sequence: TGTGCCTGGAGTGTTAGGGGGAAGGTGAACACTGAAGCTTTCTTT.

This chain joins TRBV12-3 or TRBV12-4 and TRBJ1-5; D remains unclear. CDR3 length: 12 residues. V was pared by 8 bases and J by 6 bases, with 11 bases between. The CDR3: CASRDGIQPQHF. The DNA for the CDR3 is TGTGCCAGCCGAGACGGAATTCAGCCCCAGCATTTT.

The J gene is TRBJ2-7, the V gene TRBV30; D remains unclear. CDR3 length: 10 amino acids. Per germline, CDR1 GTSNPN and CDR2 SVGIG (reference sequence). V was shortened by 5 bases and J by 5 bases, with 7 bases between the two germline ends. The CDR3, as DNA: TGTGCCTGGGGAAGAAACGAGCAGTACTTC. This sequence encodes CAWGRNEQYF.

The chain recombines TRBV12-3 or TRBV12-4 with TRBJ1-2; D is unclear. V lost 7 bases, J lost 4 bases, and 10 bases lay in between. The CDR3 totals 12 residues. The CDR3 loop is CASTSKPYGYTF. In DNA form, the CDR3 reads TGTGCCAGCACATCGAAGCCCTATGGCTACACCTTC.